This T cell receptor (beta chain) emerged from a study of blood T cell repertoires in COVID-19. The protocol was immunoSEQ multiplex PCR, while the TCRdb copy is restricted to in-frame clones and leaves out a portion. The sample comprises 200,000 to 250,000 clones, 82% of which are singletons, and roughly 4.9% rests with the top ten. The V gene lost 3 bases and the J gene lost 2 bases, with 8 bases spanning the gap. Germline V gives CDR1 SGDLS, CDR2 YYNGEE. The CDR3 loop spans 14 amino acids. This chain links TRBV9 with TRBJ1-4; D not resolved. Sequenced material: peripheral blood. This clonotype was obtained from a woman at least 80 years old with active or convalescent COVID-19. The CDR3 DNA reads TGTGCCAGCAGCGGACCGGGGACTAATGAAAAACTGTTTTTT. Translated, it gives CASSGPGTNEKLFF.